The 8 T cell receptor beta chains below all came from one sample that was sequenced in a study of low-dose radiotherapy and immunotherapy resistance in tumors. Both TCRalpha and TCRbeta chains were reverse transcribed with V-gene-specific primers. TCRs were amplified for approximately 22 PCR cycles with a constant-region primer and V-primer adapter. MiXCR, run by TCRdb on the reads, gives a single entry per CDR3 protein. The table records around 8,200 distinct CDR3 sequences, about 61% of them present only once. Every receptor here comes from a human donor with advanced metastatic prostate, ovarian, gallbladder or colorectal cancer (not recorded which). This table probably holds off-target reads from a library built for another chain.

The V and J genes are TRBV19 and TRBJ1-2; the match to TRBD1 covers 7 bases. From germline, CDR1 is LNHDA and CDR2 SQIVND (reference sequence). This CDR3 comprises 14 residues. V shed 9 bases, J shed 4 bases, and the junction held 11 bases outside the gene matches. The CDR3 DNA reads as TGTGCCAGCCAACGGCAGGGGGGAGTCTATGGCTACACCTTC. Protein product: CASQRQGGVYGYTF.

In nucleotides, the CDR3 is TGTGCCAGCAGCTTAGGCCTAGGGGAGACCCAGTACTTC. It encodes CASSLGLGETQYF. The rearrangement uses TRBV13 and TRBJ2-5; D unclear. CDR3 size: 13 residues. Germline CDR1 reads PRHDT; CDR2 reads FYEKMQ (reference sequence). V lost 0 bases and J lost 5, with 7 bases in between.

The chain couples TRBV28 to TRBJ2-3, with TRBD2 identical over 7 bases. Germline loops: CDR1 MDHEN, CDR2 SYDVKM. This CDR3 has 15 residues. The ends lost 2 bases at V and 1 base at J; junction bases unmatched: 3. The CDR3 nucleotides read TGTGCCAGCAGTTTACGGGCGGGAGGCACAGATACGCAGTATTTT. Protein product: CASSLRAGGTDTQYF.

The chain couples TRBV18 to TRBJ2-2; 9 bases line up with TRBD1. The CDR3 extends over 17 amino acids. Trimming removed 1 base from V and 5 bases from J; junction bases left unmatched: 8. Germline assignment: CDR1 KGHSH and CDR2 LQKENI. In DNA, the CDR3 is TGTGCCAGCTCACCACAGCCGGGACAGGGATGGACCGGGGAGCTGTTTTTT. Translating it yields CASSPQPGQGWTGELFF.

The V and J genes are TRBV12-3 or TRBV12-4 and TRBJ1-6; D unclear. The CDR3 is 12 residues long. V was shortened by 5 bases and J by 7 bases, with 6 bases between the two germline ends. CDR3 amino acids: CASSRTNSPLHF. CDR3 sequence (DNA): TGTGCCAGCAGTCGAACGAATTCACCCCTCCACTTT.

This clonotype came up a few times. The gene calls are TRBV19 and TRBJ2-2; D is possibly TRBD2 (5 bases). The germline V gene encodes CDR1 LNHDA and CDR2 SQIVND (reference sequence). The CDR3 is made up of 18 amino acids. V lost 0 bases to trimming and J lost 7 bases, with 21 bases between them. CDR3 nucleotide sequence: TGTGCCAGTAGTATAGATTCCATCTCGGTTAATCGGGACGGGGAGCTGTTTTTT. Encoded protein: CASSIDSISVNRDGELFF.

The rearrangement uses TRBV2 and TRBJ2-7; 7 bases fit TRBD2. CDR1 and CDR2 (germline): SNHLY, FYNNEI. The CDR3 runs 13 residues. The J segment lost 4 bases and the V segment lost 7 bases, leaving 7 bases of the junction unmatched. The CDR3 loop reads CASTAGVLYEQYF. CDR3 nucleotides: TGTGCCAGCACGGCGGGAGTGCTTTACGAGCAGTACTTC. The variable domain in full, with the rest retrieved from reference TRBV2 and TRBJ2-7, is EPEVTQTPSHQVTQMGQEVILRCVPISNHLYFYWYRQILGQKVEFLVSFYNNEISEKSEIFDDQFSVERPDGSNFTLKIRSTKLEDSAMYFCASTAGVLYEQYFGPGTRLTVT.

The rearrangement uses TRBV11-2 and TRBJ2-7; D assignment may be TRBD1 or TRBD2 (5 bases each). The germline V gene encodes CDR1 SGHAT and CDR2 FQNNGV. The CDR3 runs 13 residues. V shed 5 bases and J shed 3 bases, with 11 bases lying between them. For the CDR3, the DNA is TGTGCCAGCAGCGTGGGACCTGACTACGAGCAGTACTTC. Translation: CASSVGPDYEQYF.